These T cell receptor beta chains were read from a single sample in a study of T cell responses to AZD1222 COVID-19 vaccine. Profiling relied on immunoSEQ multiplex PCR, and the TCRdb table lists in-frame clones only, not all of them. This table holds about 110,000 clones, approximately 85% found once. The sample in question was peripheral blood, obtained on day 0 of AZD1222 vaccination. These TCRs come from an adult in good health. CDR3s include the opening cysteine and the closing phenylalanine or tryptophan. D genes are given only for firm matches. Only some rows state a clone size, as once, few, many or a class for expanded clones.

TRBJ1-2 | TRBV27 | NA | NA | TGTGCCAGCAGTTTAGGGGCGCAGGGGGGCTACACCTTC | CASSLGAQGGYTF
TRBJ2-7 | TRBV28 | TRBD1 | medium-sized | TGTGCCAGCAACCCCACAGGGGTTGGCTCCTACGAGCAGTACTTC | CASNPTGVGSYEQYF
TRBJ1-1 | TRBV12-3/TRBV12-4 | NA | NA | TGTGCCAGCAGCCCTAACAGCCAAAAAGCTTTCTTT | CASSPNSQKAFF
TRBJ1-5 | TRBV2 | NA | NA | TGTGCCAGCAGTGTGTACGGCAATCAGCCCCAGCATTTT | CASSVYGNQPQHF
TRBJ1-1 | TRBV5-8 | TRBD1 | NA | TGTGCCAGCGCCCAGGGGGCGAACACTGAAGCTTTCTTT | CASAQGANTEAFF
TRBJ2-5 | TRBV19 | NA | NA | TGTGCCAGTCTCGCCGGGGGGAAAGGGGGAGAGACCCAGTACTTC | CASLAGGKGGETQYF
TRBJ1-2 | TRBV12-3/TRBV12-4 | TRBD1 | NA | TGTGCCAGCAGGACAGGGACAAACTATGGCTACACCTTC | CASRTGTNYGYTF
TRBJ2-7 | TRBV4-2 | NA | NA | TGTGCCAGCACCTCAGAGGCAGGGAAGGGGTTCTACGAGCAGTACTTC | CASTSEAGKGFYEQYF
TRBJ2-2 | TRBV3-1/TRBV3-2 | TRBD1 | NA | TGTGCCAGCAGCCTGGGACAGGGCTACACCGGGGAGCTGTTTTTT | CASSLGQGYTGELFF
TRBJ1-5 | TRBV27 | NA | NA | TGTGCCAGCAGTCCTTCCTGGTATCAGCCCCAGCATTTT | CASSPSWYQPQHF
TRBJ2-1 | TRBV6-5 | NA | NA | TGTGCCAGCAGTTACTCCTCTTACAATGAGCAGTTCTTC | CASSYSSYNEQFF
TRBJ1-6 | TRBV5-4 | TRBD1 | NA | TGTGCCAGCAGCTCCTCCCCACAGGGGCGTAATTCACCCCTCCACTTT | CASSSSPQGRNSPLHF
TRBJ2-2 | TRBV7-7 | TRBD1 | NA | TGTGCTAGCAGCTCGGACAGGGGATCGAACACCGGGGAGCTGTTTTTT | CASSSDRGSNTGELFF
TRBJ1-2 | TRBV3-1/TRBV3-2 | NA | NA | TGTGCCAGCACCCAACGAGACGTGGATAACTATGGCTACACCTTC | CASTQRDVDNYGYTF
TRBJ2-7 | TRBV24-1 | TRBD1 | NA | TGTGCCACCAGTGATTCGGGACAGGGGGCACGTAACGAGCAGTACTTC | CATSDSGQGARNEQYF
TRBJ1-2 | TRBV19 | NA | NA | TGTGCCAGTAGGAGTCAGGTCTTAAGGGACTATGGCTACACCTTC | CASRSQVLRDYGYTF
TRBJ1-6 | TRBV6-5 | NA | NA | TGTGCCAGCAGTTACTCGATAGATAATTCACCCCTCCACTTT | CASSYSIDNSPLHF
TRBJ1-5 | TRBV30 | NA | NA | TGTGCCTGGAGTGTACGGGTTATGTCTTGGGCAGTCAATAGCAATCAGCCCCAGCATTTT | CAWSVRVMSWAVNSNQPQHF
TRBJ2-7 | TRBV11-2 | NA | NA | TGTGCCAGCAGCACGCACCGGGGCAGAGCCTACGAGCAGTACTTC | CASSTHRGRAYEQYF
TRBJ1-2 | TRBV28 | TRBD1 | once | TGTGCCAGCAGTTTTAGTGGGCAGGGGGCTTTGTATGGCTACACCTTC | CASSFSGQGALYGYTF
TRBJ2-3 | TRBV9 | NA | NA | TGTGCCAGCAGCGCCCAGGGGGGAACAGATACGCAGTATTTT | CASSAQGGTDTQYF
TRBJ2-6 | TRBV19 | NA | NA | TGTGCCAGTAGTATAGGGGGCTCTGGGGCCAACGTCCTGACTTTC | CASSIGGSGANVLTF
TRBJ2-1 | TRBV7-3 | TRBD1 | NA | TGTGCCAGCAGCTTCCAGGGGGACTCCTACAATGAGCAGTTCTTC | CASSFQGDSYNEQFF
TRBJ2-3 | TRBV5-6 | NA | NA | TGTGCCAGCAGCTGGGAAGATACGCAGTATTTT | CASSWEDTQYF
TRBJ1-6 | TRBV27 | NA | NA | TGTGCCAGCAGTTCTCCAGGGACTAATTCACCCCTCCACTTT | CASSSPGTNSPLHF
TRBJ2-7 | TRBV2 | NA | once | TGTGCCAGCAGGGTCGGCAGTTACGAGCAGTACTTC | CASRVGSYEQYF
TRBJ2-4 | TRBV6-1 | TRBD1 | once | TGTGCCAGCAGTGTCGACATAGGACAGGGGTGGAAAAACATTCAGTACTTC | CASSVDIGQGWKNIQYF
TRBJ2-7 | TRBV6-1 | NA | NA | TGTGCCAGCAGTGAAGTAATGGGGACGGGCTCCTACGAGCAGTACTTC | CASSEVMGTGSYEQYF
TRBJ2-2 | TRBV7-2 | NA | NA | TGTGCCAGCAGCTTAGCCGATCCAGGAGACCTGAACACCGGGGAGCTGTTTTTT | CASSLADPGDLNTGELFF
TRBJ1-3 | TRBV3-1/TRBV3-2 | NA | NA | TGTGCCAGCAGCCAAGCCGGGGCGTTTGGAAACACCATATATTTT | CASSQAGAFGNTIYF
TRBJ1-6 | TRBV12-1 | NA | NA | TGTGCCAGCAGCTTGACAGGGACCACCAATTCACCCCTCCACTTT | CASSLTGTTNSPLHF
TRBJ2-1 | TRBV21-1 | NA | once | TGTGCCAGCAGCTCGAGTAGCGGGGCGCCCCTGATTTACAATGAGCAGTTCTTC | CASSSSSGAPLIYNEQFF
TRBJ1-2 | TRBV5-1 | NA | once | TGCGCCAGCAGCCAAGGCGGGGGCCAATTGGGCTACACCTTC | CASSQGGGQLGYTF
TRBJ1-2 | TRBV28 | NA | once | TGTGCCAGCAGTTCGGGAGGGAACTATGGCTACACCTTC | CASSSGGNYGYTF
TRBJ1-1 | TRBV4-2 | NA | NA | TGTGCCAGCAGCCAAGTTTCGACAGCCGAAGCTTTCTTT | CASSQVSTAEAFF
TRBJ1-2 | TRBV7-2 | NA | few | TGTGCCAGCAGCTCCACAGACCTAGGGTATAATGGCTACACCTTC | CASSSTDLGYNGYTF
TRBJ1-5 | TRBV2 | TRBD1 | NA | TGTGCCAGCAGTGAGACAGGGGGGTCTTATCAGCCCCAGCATTTT | CASSETGGSYQPQHF
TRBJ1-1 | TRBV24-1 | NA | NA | TGTGCCACCAGTGACCAGGGACTAATGCATGAAGCTTTCTTT | CATSDQGLMHEAFF
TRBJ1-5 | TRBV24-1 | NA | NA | TGTGCCACCAGTGACCCCCGGGACGGTCAGCCCCAGCATTTT | CATSDPRDGQPQHF
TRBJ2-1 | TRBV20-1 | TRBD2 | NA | TGCAGTGCTAGTATACTAGCGGGGGACTACAATGAGCAGTTCTTC | CSASILAGDYNEQFF
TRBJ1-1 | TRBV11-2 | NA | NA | TGTGCCAGCAGCTCCCGACTAGCGTCTAATGAAGCTTTCTTT | CASSSRLASNEAFF
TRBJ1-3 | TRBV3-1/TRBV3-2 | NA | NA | TGTGCCAGCAGCCAAGTGACCGCCAGGGACCACTCTGGAAACACCATATATTTT | CASSQVTARDHSGNTIYF
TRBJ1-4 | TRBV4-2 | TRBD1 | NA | TGTGCCAGCAGCCAAGTCGCCGGGACAGGGGATGAAAAACTGTTTTTT | CASSQVAGTGDEKLFF
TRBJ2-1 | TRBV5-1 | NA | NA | TGCGCCAGCAGCGAACCGGGACACAACAATGAGCAGTTCTTC | CASSEPGHNNEQFF
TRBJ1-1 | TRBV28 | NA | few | TGTGCCAGCAGTCCGCGGTCGCCAAGGAACACTGAAGCTTTCTTT | CASSPRSPRNTEAFF
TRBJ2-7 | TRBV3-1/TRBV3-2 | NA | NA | TGTGCCAGCAGCCCCCGTGGAAGCTACGAGCAGTACTTC | CASSPRGSYEQYF
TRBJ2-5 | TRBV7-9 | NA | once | TGTGCCAGCAGCGGACACACATTCAAAGAGACCCAGTACTTC | CASSGHTFKETQYF